This T cell receptor beta chain was profiled in a study of T cell responses to AZD1222 COVID-19 vaccine. Whole-study findings and limits: Clonal diversity was possibly underestimated; the donors were predominantly white British and more often female. Distributed over spike, vaccine-associated CD4 TCRs predominated at 160-218 and 743-854. Only after the peak T cell response were repertoires sampled. Nearly half of the spike-specific TCRs reportedly recognize variant regions that carry no mutations.

This CDR3 comprises 13 residues. In germline, CDR1 is LGHDT, CDR2 YNNKEL (reference sequence). Trimming removed 6 bases at V and 0 bases at J, with 6 bases between. The table came from immunoSEQ multiplex PCR; TCRdb's copy has only in-frame clones and leaves some out. This sample carries 140,000 to 150,000 clones, 80% to 85% of them seen once, and the ten largest clones take around 4.1%. As concerns this clone: What it binds is not known.

The chain joins TRBV3-1 (or the pseudogene TRBV3-2) to TRBJ1-3, with D uncertain. The TCR originated in an adult in good health. The input for sequencing was peripheral blood, taken on day 0 of MenACWY control vaccination. CDR3 sequence reads: CASSIGSGNTIYF. DNA of the CDR3: TGTGCCAGCAGTATAGGCTCTGGAAACACCATATATTTT.